These 25 T cell receptor beta chains were all obtained from the same sample, sequenced in a study of Graves' ophthalmopathy and Graves' hyperthyroidism. For repertoire sequencing, the TCR beta CDR3 regions were amplified from RNA transcripts. First-round RT-PCR relied on HTBI primers, and a second-round multiplex PCR came next. TCRdb ran MiXCR on the multiplex PCR reads and lists one entry per CDR3 protein. The table lists roughly 600,000 distinct CDR3 sequences, just under 40% of them singletons. The material sequenced was peripheral blood or thyroid tissue (not recorded which). These receptors came from an adult man with Graves' hyperthyroidism.

This clonotype was picked up many times. This chain joins TRBV25-1 and TRBJ2-7, with 9 nucleotides matching TRBD1. J gave up 4 bases and V 6 bases, and 7 bases lay outside the gene matches. Germline CDR1 reads MGHDK; CDR2 reads SYGVNS. This CDR3 comprises 14 residues. This CDR3 is CASSQTGGIYEQYF. The CDR3, as DNA: TGTGCCAGCAGCCAGACAGGGGGTATATACGAGCAGTACTTC.

This clonotype was counted once. The rearrangement joins TRBV2 to TRBJ2-7; 9 bases match TRBD2. Germline CDR1 is SNHLY and CDR2 is FYNNEI. The J segment lost 7 bases and the V segment lost 2 bases, leaving 12 bases of the junction unmatched. This CDR3 spans 16 amino acids. The CDR3 DNA is TGTGCCAGCAGTGAAAGGGTAGCGGGAGTAAGCAATGAGCAGTACTTC. This sequence encodes CASSERVAGVSNEQYF.

There are many counts of this clonotype. The chain uses TRBV25-1 and TRBJ2-5, with TRBD2 matching over 9 bases. The CDR3 totals 16 residues. Germline-derived CDR1 and CDR2 are MGHDK and SYGVNS. The V and J ends lost 2 bases and 5 bases, in that order; junction bases with no gene match: 9. CDR3 protein: CASSEEGSGGYETQYF. In DNA, the CDR3 is TGTGCCAGCAGTGAAGAGGGTAGCGGGGGATACGAGACCCAGTACTTC.

This clonotype was detected a few times. The chain is built from TRBV12-3 or TRBV12-4 and TRBJ1-4; no firm D call. The CDR3 extends over 13 amino acids. V lost 5 bases, J lost 5 bases, and 9 bases lay in between. CDR3 region: CASSPTGNEKLFF. CDR3 DNA sequence: TGTGCCAGCAGTCCTACGGGGAATGAAAAACTGTTTTTT.

The chain is built from TRBV6-1 and TRBJ1-6; D remains unclear. Germline CDR1 reads MNHNS; CDR2 reads SASEGT. CDR3 length: 13 residues. The V end was cut by 7 bases, the J end by 13 bases, with 17 bases between. The CDR3 bases are TGTGCCAGCAACACCCTCCTAAAGCCCCCCCTCCACTTT. Translated, it gives CASNTLLKPPLHF.

The J gene is TRBJ1-2, the V gene TRBV12-3 or TRBV12-4; maybe TRBD1 (5 bases). This CDR3 contains 16 residues. Deletions cut 7 bases from V and 2 bases from J, with 20 bases between. This CDR3 reads CASTPRGRGDNYGYTF. In DNA form, the CDR3 reads TGTGCCAGCACCCCCCGGGGGAGAGGGGACAACTATGGCTACACCTTC.

This clonotype was counted at least ten times. CDR3 bases: TGTGCCAGCAGCTTGGAGCCAGGGGGCCCCTACGAGCAGTACTTC. The encoded protein is CASSLEPGGPYEQYF. The gene calls are TRBV5-4 and TRBJ2-7; 8 bases align to TRBD1. CDR3 length equals 15 residues. CDR1 and CDR2 from the germline V gene are SGHNT and YYREEE (reference sequence). The ends lost 0 bases at V and 2 bases at J; junction bases unmatched: 4.

This clonotype appeared many times. This chain joins TRBV9 and TRBJ1-3; weak D call: TRBD1 (5 bases). The CDR3 has 18 amino acids. The germline gives CDR1 SGDLS, CDR2 YYNGEE. Trimming left V 0 bases short and J 1 base short, with 17 bases between. The CDR3 region has the DNA TGTGCCAGCAGCGTAGTCCCGGGACCGCTCGGATCTGGAAACACCATATATTTT. Translated: CASSVVPGPLGSGNTIYF.

V and J are TRBV24-1 and TRBJ2-3; D ambiguous. The CDR3 runs to 14 residues. Germline V gene data show CDR1 as KGHDR and CDR2 as SFDVKD. Trimming cost V 1 base and J 2 bases, with 6 bases left between them. The CDR3 protein is CATSDFGYTDTQYF. In nucleotides, the CDR3 is TGTGCCACCAGTGATTTCGGGTACACAGATACGCAGTATTTT.

In its sample, this clonotype was seen many times. The chain has TRBV9 and TRBJ1-1; 9 bases match TRBD1. Germline V gives CDR1 SGDLS, CDR2 YYNGEE. V was pared by 5 bases and J by 4 bases, with 6 bases of the junction left unmatched. The CDR3 contains 14 residues. The CDR3 DNA reads TGTGCCAGCAGACCGACAGGGGGAGGCACTGAAGCTTTCTTT. It encodes CASRPTGGGTEAFF.

The sample holds many counts of this clonotype. The chain has TRBV29-1 and TRBJ1-1, with D possibly being TRBD1 (5 bases). The CDR3 runs 15 residues. CDR1 and CDR2 (germline): SQVTM, ANQGSEA. Trimming shortened V by 7 bases and J by 1 base, and 19 bases separated the two germline ends. CDR3 loop: CSAKRDQAWNTEAFF. The CDR3 bases are TGCAGCGCCAAGAGGGACCAGGCGTGGAACACTGAAGCTTTCTTT.

The chain links TRBV10-3 to TRBJ2-5, with TRBD2 matching over 8 bases. The CDR3 has 16 residues. J lost 5 bases, V lost 6 bases, and 14 bases had no gene match. Looked up from germline, CDR1 is ENHRY and CDR2 is SYGVKD. CDR3 residues: CAIRPGTSGGMETQYF. CDR3 bases: TGTGCCATCAGGCCCGGGACCAGCGGGGGCATGGAGACCCAGTACTTC.

The chain combines TRBV27 with TRBJ1-5; the D gene is possibly TRBD1 (5 bases). Trimming left V 6 bases short and J 4 bases short, with 19 bases between. The CDR3 totals 16 residues. From germline, CDR1 is MNHEY and CDR2 SMNVEV (reference sequence). The CDR3 loop reads CASSQSGQGPNQPQHF. The CDR3 bases are TGTGCCAGCAGCCAAAGTGGGCAGGGACCTAATCAGCCCCAGCATTTT.

This chain connects TRBV7-2 to TRBJ1-2, with unresolved D. The CDR3 contains 15 residues. The V and J ends lost 5 bases and 6 bases respectively, with 19 bases between them. Germline-derived CDR1 and CDR2 are SGHTA and FQGNSA. The CDR3 nucleotides are TGTGCCAGCAGCCCCATGGACGGAGGATTTAATGGCTACACCTTC. Translating gives CASSPMDGGFNGYTF. Full variable domain (rest looked up from reference TRBV7-2 and TRBJ1-2): GAGVSQSPSNKVTEKGKDVELRCDPISGHTALYWYRQSLGQGLEFLIYFQGNSAPDKSGLPSDRFSAERTGGSVSTLTIQRTQQEDSAVYLCASSPMDGGFNGYTFGSGTRLTVV.

This clonotype was counted many times. The DNA is left out, because the CDR3 cannot be placed on it with certainty; the CDR3 is given as TCRdb lists it. The chain joins TRBV19 to TRBJ1-6; no DNA check was done on the table's D call, TRBD1. Termini included, the CDR3 measures 19 amino acids. Germline V CDR1 and CDR2: LNHDA, SQIVND (reference sequence). CDR3 residues: CASSIYFGQTGSYNSPLHF.

The CDR3 nucleotides read TGTGCCAGCAGCCAGGACAGGGGCCGATTAGGGGGCTACACCTTC. It translates to CASSQDRGRLGGYTF. The chain couples TRBV7-2 to TRBJ1-2; 9 positions agree with TRBD1. The CDR3 is 15 amino acids. CDR1 is SGHTA, CDR2 FQGNSA, per germline. V lost 5 bases and J lost 8; bases outside the gene matches: 12.

In its sample, this clonotype was seen many times. Its ends do not fully match the called genes, so a read error is possible. This chain joins TRBV7-6 and TRBJ2-7, with D perhaps matching TRBD2 (7 bases). The CDR3 extends over 13 amino acids. Per germline, CDR1 SGHVS and CDR2 FNYEAQ. CDR3 loop: CASSLAGAGEQYF. Here the CDR3 DNA reads TGCGCCAGCAGCTTGGCGGGGGCAGGCGAGCAGTACTTC.

V is TRBV5-1 and J is TRBJ1-6; D is undetermined. Germline CDR1 and CDR2: SGHRS and YFSETQ. The CDR3 extends over 14 amino acids. Between the trimmed V and J ends, which lost 7 bases and 5 bases, there was a span of 13 bases. The DNA for the CDR3 is TGCGCCAGCGGGCGGGCGGACGATAATTCACCCCTCCACTTT. It translates to CASGRADDNSPLHF.

This chain uses TRBV7-9 with TRBJ2-7; TRBD1 aligns across 9 bases. V was clipped by 1 base and J by 7 bases; unmatched bases: 11. CDR1 is SEHNR and CDR2 is FQNEAQ in the germline V gene (reference sequence). There are 16 residues in the CDR3. The CDR3 nucleotides are TGTGCCAGCAGCTTAGTCCGGGGACAGGGAGGCAATGAGCAGTACTTC. It specifies CASSLVRGQGGNEQYF.

Comment on this clonotype: A much larger clone sits a single nucleotide away, making a read error possible. CDR3 DNA: TGTGCCAGCAGCTTGGGGGACAACTATCAGCACCAGCATTTT. It encodes CASSLGDNYQHQHF. V and J are TRBV7-2 and TRBJ1-5, with D possibly TRBD1 on 6 matching bases. There are 14 residues in the CDR3. The germline V gene encodes CDR1 SGHTA and CDR2 FQGNSA.

The sample holds many counts of this clonotype. V usage is TRBV29-1 and J usage is TRBJ2-2; 8 bases fit TRBD2. With 5 bases clipped from V and 6 bases from J, the junction kept 2 bases outside the gene matches. CDR3 length: 12 amino acids. Per the germline V gene, CDR1 is SQVTM and CDR2 is ANQGSEA. CDR3 residues: CSVSGRPGELFF. The CDR3 bases are TGCAGCGTTAGCGGGAGACCCGGGGAGCTGTTTTTT.

This clonotype has more than one count but fewer than ten. This chain links TRBV19 with TRBJ2-7; 9 bases are shared with TRBD1. This CDR3 comprises 15 residues. The V and J ends lost 9 bases and 0 bases, in that order; junction bases with no gene match: 9. CDR1 and CDR2 from the germline V gene are LNHDA and SQIVND (reference sequence). As DNA, the CDR3 is TGTGCCAGCTCACCAGGGACAGGGCTCTCCTACGAGCAGTACTTC. Residues: CASSPGTGLSYEQYF.

The J gene is TRBJ1-4, the V gene TRBV27; D gene uncertain. This CDR3 region has 13 residues. Trimming cost V 5 bases and J 12 bases, with 16 bases left between them. CDR1 is MNHEY and CDR2 is SMNVEV in the germline V gene (reference sequence). The DNA for the CDR3 is TGTGCCAGCAGTCCCCGGGCAGCCGAAGAACTGTTTTTT. It encodes CASSPRAAEELFF.

This clonotype was seen many times. V usage is TRBV7-2 and J usage is TRBJ1-3; TRBD1 matches at 7 bases. V lost 5 bases and J lost 0; bases outside the gene matches: 13. CDR3 size: 18 residues. CDR1 and CDR2 (germline): SGHTA, FQGNSA. CDR3 sequence (DNA): TGTGCCAGCAGCCTAAGAACCGGGACAGCCTTCTCTGGAAACACCATATATTTT. Its protein product is CASSLRTGTAFSGNTIYF.

A word on this clonotype: One end of the junction does not line up with germline, which may come from a read error. This sequence joins TRBV5-1 and TRBJ2-3, with 12 bases aligning to TRBD2. Germline lookup yields CDR1 SGHRS and CDR2 YFSETQ. The CDR3 has 15 residues. As DNA, the CDR3 is TGCGCCAGCAGCCCACGGACTAGCGGGACAGATGCGCAGTATTTT. This codes for CASSPRTSGTDAQYF.